This TCR beta chain appears in the sequencing data of a study of blood T cells in healthy people across ages. Overall study results and limits: Strong correlation linked observed beta diversity and percent naive T cells. Fewer expanded clones and more diversity marked long-lived versus aged donors.

The authors ran a second PCR of about 7 to 11 cycles using a sample-barcoded 5' primer and a J-beta primer mix. The template-switch adaptor, which had 12 random nucleotides, put a tag on each cDNA molecule. TCRdb re-called the 5' RACE reads with MiXCR, one entry per CDR3 protein. The data contain about 1 million distinct CDR3 sequences, 40% to 45% of them seen just once; the ten biggest clones take up about 20%. Per the germline V gene, CDR1 is SNHLY and CDR2 is FYNNEI. CDR3 length: 13 amino acids. The table lists this clonotype with a few counts. Its antigen is currently unknown. The sequencing input was blood. This TCR was recovered from a woman aged 55 to 70 in good health. The genes are TRBV2 and TRBJ2-5; TRBD1 matches at 8 bases. The better agreement between TRBJ2-7 and the DNA end casts doubt on the J call. Here the CDR3 reads CASSPQGGPEQYF. In DNA, the CDR3 is TGTGCCAGCAGTCCACAGGGGGGCCCCGAGCAGTACTTC.